This TCR beta chain was sequenced during a study of blood T cell repertoires in COVID-19. The study assigned cohorts using participant-reported clinical history. CDR1 and CDR2 (germline): SGHTS, YDEGEE. J gave up 5 bases and V 2 bases, and 9 bases lay outside the gene matches. The CDR3 runs to 16 residues. Original processing methods: The assay estimated nucleated cells by amplifying reference gene primers. Using immunoSEQ multiplex PCR, the repertoire was profiled, and TCRdb retains in-frame clones only, with some absent. That table gives V, J and clone size, and the DNA gave D and trimming. The table has fewer than 250,000 clones, more than 65% seen once.

Sequences were obtained from PBMCs or T cells enriched from blood (not recorded which). This clonotype was sampled from a woman in her 50s with acute COVID-19. J is TRBJ1-4 and V is TRBV5-8, with 7 nucleotides matching TRBD1. The CDR3 DNA is TGTGCCAGCAGCTTCCACTCCGGGACAGAAAATGAAAAACTGTTTTTT. This codes for CASSFHSGTENEKLFF.